This T cell receptor beta chain appears in the sequencing data of a study of T cell changes during pregnancy in multiple sclerosis. This clone was counted a single time. The repertoire was sequenced with immunoSEQ multiplex PCR; TCRdb's copy has only in-frame clones and lacks some. The profile shows fewer than 150,000 clones, around 95% of them singletons. The sequenced sample was peripheral blood, obtained after pregnancy. The TCR originated in a female donor with multiple sclerosis, enrolled in a pregnancy study.

The CDR3 sequence is CASSPGQGNQPQHF. As DNA, the CDR3 is TGTGCCAGCAGTCCTGGACAGGGGAACCAGCCCCAGCATTTT. This rearrangement joins TRBV28 to TRBJ1-5; 9 bases align to TRBD1. V trimming: 5 bases; J trimming: 7 bases; junction bases outside the gene matches: 6. The V gene's germline CDR1 is MDHEN and CDR2 SYDVKM. The CDR3 covers 14 residues.